This TCR beta chain is drawn from a study of siplizumab effects on memory and regulatory T cells. General study findings and limits: Some alloreactive sequences were traceable to unstimulated CD4+ memory cells, and siplizumab significantly reduced them.

The CDR3 sequence is 13 residues long. Trimming pared 6 bases from V and 4 bases from J, leaving 12 bases between. The germline CDR1 and CDR2 sequences are LNHDA and SQIVND (reference sequence). TCR templates numbering approximately 94,000 were assayed per sample. The data were produced by immunoSEQ multiplex PCR, yet TCRdb's version contains in-frame clones alone and is incomplete. Of more than 90,000 clones detected, about 95% appear once; the ten largest clones hold approximately 1.5%. This clone was counted once. Its specificity is unknown. The origin of this receptor is a human donor in good health. The V call is TRBV19, the J call TRBJ1-2; weak D call: TRBD1 (6 bases). Sequencing was done on a sample of non-Treg CD4+ T cells sorted from blood. CDR3 residues: CASRSGGGYGYTF. CDR3 nucleotides: TGTGCCAGTAGATCTGGGGGCGGCTATGGCTACACCTTC.